The 32 T cell receptor beta chains presented below share a single source sample, sequenced in a study of OX40 agonist ivuxolimab in advanced cancers. This table comes from immunoSEQ multiplex PCR, and its TCRdb copy is limited to in-frame clones, with some not included. The repertoire holds 57,000 or so clones, 65% to 85% seen once, with roughly 0.6% in the top ten. Sequencing used CD4+ or CD8+ T cells sorted from blood, obtained in a trial of the OX40 agonist ivuxolimab. The receptors were sampled from an adult with an advanced solid tumor such as melanoma, head and neck, liver or kidney cancer.

The chain uses TRBV6-5 and TRBJ1-1, with a tentative D call TRBD1 (5 bases). Germline V CDR1 and CDR2: MNHEY, SVGAGI. V gave up 1 base and J gave up 2 bases, with 11 bases separating them. The CDR3 runs to 15 residues. For the CDR3, the DNA is TGTGCCAGCAGTTACTGGGGTCGGACAAACACTGAAGCTTTCTTT. This gives the protein CASSYWGRTNTEAFF.

Written as DNA, the CDR3 is TGTGCCAGCAGTTACTCTGGGGGGAGAGGAGGCACTGAAGCTTTCTTT. Its protein product is CASSYSGGRGGTEAFF. This rearrangement joins TRBV6-5 to TRBJ1-1; possibly TRBD1 for D (5 bases). Trimming removed 0 bases from V and 4 bases from J, with 15 bases in between. Germline lookup yields CDR1 MNHEY and CDR2 SVGAGI. This CDR3 is 16 amino acids long.

The chain has TRBV19 and TRBJ2-2; D is unresolved. The CDR3 runs to 14 residues. V shed 5 bases and J shed 0 bases, with 7 bases lying between them. CDR1 is LNHDA and CDR2 is SQIVND in the germline V gene (reference sequence). Written as DNA, the CDR3 is TGTGCCAGTAGTGGGAATACGAACACCGGGGAGCTGTTTTTT. Translating gives CASSGNTNTGELFF.

The rearrangement links TRBV30 to TRBJ1-1; the D is unclear. There are 13 residues in the CDR3. Trimming took off 0 bases at V and 1 base at J, with 6 bases between the two ends. Germline V gene lookup returns CDR1 GTSNPN and CDR2 SVGIG (reference sequence). CDR3 DNA sequence: TGTGCCTGGAGTGTACGACAGAACACTGAAGCTTTCTTT. Translated: CAWSVRQNTEAFF.

This sequence joins TRBV18 and TRBJ1-5, with 11 bases fitting TRBD1. The CDR3 runs to 15 residues. V shed 3 bases, J shed 5 bases, and the junction held 3 bases outside the gene matches. The germline gives CDR1 KGHSH, CDR2 LQKENI. CDR3 loop: CASSPGTGGDQPQHF. The CDR3 DNA reads TGTGCCAGCTCACCTGGGACAGGGGGGGATCAGCCCCAGCATTTT.

Worth noting for this clone: A read error may account for a junction end that differs from germline. The chain employs TRBV7-7 and TRBJ2-5, with D uncertain. CDR3 length: 14 residues. Germline CDR1 is SSHAT and CDR2 is FNYEAQ (reference sequence). The CDR3 spells CASSLDGSWETQYF. Here the CDR3 DNA reads TGTGCTAGCAGCTTAGACGGGTCTTGGGAGACCCAGTACTTC.

The V and J genes are TRBV5-1 and TRBJ1-2; 9 bases match TRBD1. With V trimmed by 3 bases and J by 3 bases, 9 bases remained unmatched. Germline loops: CDR1 SGHRS, CDR2 YFSETQ. This CDR3 is built from 16 residues. The CDR3 region is CASSSGTGTWDYGYTF. CDR3 in DNA: TGCGCCAGCAGCTCCGGGACAGGGACCTGGGACTATGGCTACACCTTC. The whole variable domain, remainder taken from reference TRBV5-1 and TRBJ1-2, is KAGVTQTPRYLIKTRGQQVTLSCSPISGHRSVSWYQQTPGQGLQFLFEYFSETQRNKGNFPGRFSGRQFSNSRSEMNVSTLELGDSALYLCASSSGTGTWDYGYTFGSGTRLTVV.

This chain links TRBV2 with TRBJ1-2; TRBD1 aligns across 8 bases. In germline, CDR1 is SNHLY, CDR2 FYNNEI. The length of the CDR3 is 15 residues. V lost 6 bases, J lost 0 bases, and 6 bases stayed unmatched. CDR3 sequence: CASRGDRGANYGYTF. The CDR3 bases are TGTGCCAGCAGAGGTGACAGGGGAGCTAACTATGGCTACACCTTC. Full variable domain (missing parts from reference TRBV2 and TRBJ1-2): EPEVTQTPSHQVTQMGQEVILRCVPISNHLYFYWYRQILGQKVEFLVSFYNNEISEKSEIFDDQFSVERPDGSNFTLKIRSTKLEDSAMYFCASRGDRGANYGYTFGSGTRLTVV.

Written as DNA, the CDR3 is TGTGCCAGCTCACCAATGGCAGGTGGGAATCAGCCCCAGCATTTT. Its translation is CASSPMAGGNQPQHF. The V and J genes are TRBV18 and TRBJ1-5; no firm D call. Germline V lookup: CDR1 KGHSH, CDR2 LQKENI. Trimming took off 2 bases at V and 4 bases at J, with 12 bases between the two ends. There are 15 residues in the CDR3.

V usage is TRBV12-5 and J usage is TRBJ1-1; TRBD1 might be the D (5 bases). Germline V gives CDR1 LGHNT, CDR2 FRNRAP. Trimming shortened V by 1 base and J by 5 bases, and 11 bases separated the two germline ends. CDR3 length: 14 residues. The CDR3 region is CASGLGGLGTEAFF. The CDR3 DNA follows: TGTGCTAGTGGTTTGGGGGGACTGGGGACTGAAGCTTTCTTT.

This clone showed up just a few times. This sequence joins TRBV4-2 and TRBJ2-7; 7 positions match TRBD2. Germline-derived CDR1 and CDR2 are LGHNA and YNFKEQ. With 5 bases clipped from V and 0 bases from J, the junction kept 4 bases outside the gene matches. The CDR3 extends over 14 amino acids. The CDR3 is CASSSSGGSYEQYF. CDR3 DNA: TGTGCCAGCAGCTCCTCGGGGGGCTCCTACGAGCAGTACTTC.

Here the CDR3 DNA reads TGTGCCATCAGTGAACATGGGACACCGAACACTGAAGCTTTCTTT. Translation: CAISEHGTPNTEAFF. V usage is TRBV10-3 and J usage is TRBJ1-1; TRBD1 is a possible D gene (6 bases). CDR3 size: 15 residues. Germline values: CDR1 ENHRY, CDR2 SYGVKD. V lost 3 bases and J lost 1, with 12 bases in between.

This clone occurred a few times. The CDR3 loop reads CASSFDGGYTF. The CDR3 nucleotides read TGTGCCAGCAGTTTCGATGGTGGCTACACCTTC. The J gene is TRBJ1-2, the V gene TRBV28; D is unclear. Trimming left V 3 bases short and J 7 bases short, with 6 bases between. Germline V gives CDR1 MDHEN, CDR2 SYDVKM. The CDR3 totals 11 residues.

This clone was observed once. The V gene is TRBV7-9, the J gene TRBJ2-1, with D unclear. This CDR3 comprises 14 residues. V shed 2 bases and J shed 6 bases, with 11 bases lying between them. The germline CDR1 and CDR2 sequences are SEHNR and FQNEAQ (reference sequence). The CDR3 reads CASSLRKRGNEQFF. CDR3 sequence (DNA): TGTGCCAGCAGCTTAAGAAAACGAGGCAATGAGCAGTTCTTC. Drawing the rest from reference TRBV7-9 and TRBJ2-1, the complete variable domain is DTGVSQNPRHKITKRGQNVTFRCDPISEHNRLYWYRQTLGQGPEFLTYFQNEAQLEKSRLLSDRFSAERPKGSFSTLEIQRTEQGDSAMYLCASSLRKRGNEQFFGPGTRLTVL.

CDR3 sequence reads: CASRHRTMNTEAFF. CDR3 coding DNA: TGTGCCAGCAGACACAGGACAATGAACACTGAAGCTTTCTTT. V and J are TRBV7-2 and TRBJ1-1; possibly TRBD1 for D (5 bases). The CDR3 runs 14 residues. V gave up 6 bases and J gave up 0 bases, with 11 bases separating them. Germline assignment: CDR1 SGHTA and CDR2 FQGNSA.

This sequence joins TRBV7-3 and TRBJ2-3, with 11 positions matching TRBD2. The CDR3 consists of 16 residues. Germline V lookup: CDR1 SGHTA, CDR2 FQGTGA. Trimming cost V 5 bases and J 4 bases; bases outside gene matches: 8. CDR3 loop: CASSRSGGAKPDTQYF. CDR3 bases: TGTGCCAGCAGCCGTAGCGGGGGGGCCAAGCCAGATACGCAGTATTTT.

The chain is built from TRBV28 and TRBJ1-1; 8 bases line up with TRBD1. V dropped 7 bases and J dropped 3; count of bases not matched to a gene: 4. CDR1 and CDR2 (germline): MDHEN, SYDVKM. The CDR3 sequence is 13 residues long. CDR3 coding DNA: TGTGCCAGCAATAACAGGGGGGACACTGAAGCTTTCTTT. This translates into CASNNRGDTEAFF. The full variable domain, with the rest looked up from reference TRBV28 and TRBJ1-1, is DVKVTQSSRYLVKRTGEKVFLECVQDMDHENMFWYRQDPGLGLRLIYFSYDVKMKEKGDIPEGYSVSREKKERFSLILESASTNQTSMYLCASNNRGDTEAFFGQGTRLTVV.

This clone was picked up one time. The chain couples TRBV6-1 to TRBJ1-2; 7 bases map to TRBD1. Germline trimming cut 1 base from V and 8 bases from J; bases unmatched to any gene: 7. Germline CDR1 reads MNHNS; CDR2 reads SASEGT. CDR3 length equals 14 residues. DNA of the CDR3: TGTGCCAGCAGTGAAGGGATGGGACAGTCCGGCTACACCTTC. It translates to CASSEGMGQSGYTF.

This clone was observed a handful of times. The rearrangement links TRBV30 to TRBJ1-5; D ambiguous. The CDR3 loop spans 14 amino acids. The germline gives CDR1 GTSNPN, CDR2 SVGIG (reference sequence). V dropped 2 bases and J dropped 6 bases, with 14 bases sitting between them. In nucleotides, the CDR3 is TGTGCCTGGAGTTCCCGACGACGGAGTCAGCCCCAGCATTTT. Its protein product is CAWSSRRRSQPQHF. Full variable domain (rest looked up from reference TRBV30 and TRBJ1-5): SQTIHQWPATLVQPVGSPLSLECTVEGTSNPNLYWYRQAAGRGLQLLFYSVGIGQISSEVPQNLSASRPQDRQFILSSKKLLLSDSGFYLCAWSSRRRSQPQHFGDGTRLSIL.

This chain joins TRBV15 and TRBJ2-3, with D possibly called TRBD1 or TRBD2 (5 bases each). The CDR3 is made up of 12 amino acids. With 8 bases removed from V and 3 bases from J, the gap between germline ends came to 9 bases. The germline CDR1 and CDR2 sequences are LNHNV and YYDKDF (reference sequence). CDR3 sequence: CATGGVTDTQYF. CDR3 bases: TGTGCCACCGGGGGAGTAACAGATACGCAGTATTTT.

The chain couples TRBV7-2 to TRBJ2-7, with D unresolved. There are 14 residues in the CDR3. V dropped 1 base and J dropped 0 bases, with 7 bases sitting between them. Germline CDR1 and CDR2: SGHTA and FQGNSA. CDR3 nucleotide sequence: TGTGCCAGCAGCTTAGAAGAGGTCTCCTACGAGCAGTACTTC. Translation: CASSLEEVSYEQYF.

The CDR3: CASSLVRAGGAKNIQYF. CDR3 DNA: TGTGCCAGCAGCTTAGTCAGAGCGGGGGGAGCCAAAAACATTCAGTACTTC. V and J are TRBV7-2 and TRBJ2-4, with 9 bases lining up with TRBD2. CDR1 SGHTA and CDR2 FQGNSA come from the germline V gene. This CDR3 comprises 17 residues. The V gene end was trimmed by 1 base and the J gene end by 0 bases; junction bases not matched to a gene: 4.

This clone has just one count. The chain uses TRBV25-1 and TRBJ2-5; possibly TRBD1 for D (6 bases). Trimming shortened V by 2 bases and J by 2 bases, and 9 bases separated the two germline ends. CDR1 is MGHDK and CDR2 is SYGVNS in the germline V gene. The CDR3 consists of 14 residues. The CDR3 DNA is TGTGCCAGCAGTGAAGCTGGACAGCAAGAGACCCAGTACTTC. Encoded protein: CASSEAGQQETQYF.

V usage is TRBV7-2 and J usage is TRBJ2-7; D possibly matches TRBD1 or TRBD2 (6 bases each). The germline CDR1 and CDR2 sequences are SGHTA and FQGNSA. The CDR3 is 16 amino acids. Trimming took 4 bases from V and 3 from J, leaving 19 bases between them. This chain's CDR3 is CASSYRGDNSFYEQYF. The CDR3 DNA follows: TGTGCCAGCAGCTACCGCGGGGACAACTCATTCTACGAGCAGTACTTC.

Here the CDR3 DNA reads TGCGCCAGCAGCTTGGCGGGGGCGGACTACGAGCAGTACTTC. Translated, it gives CASSLAGADYEQYF. The gene calls are TRBV5-1 and TRBJ2-7; D possibly matches TRBD1 or TRBD2 (6 bases each). Trimming took off 0 bases at V and 3 bases at J, with 10 bases between the two ends. From germline, CDR1 is SGHRS and CDR2 YFSETQ. The CDR3 length is 14 residues. Drawing the rest from reference TRBV5-1 and TRBJ2-7, the complete variable domain is KAGVTQTPRYLIKTRGQQVTLSCSPISGHRSVSWYQQTPGQGLQFLFEYFSETQRNKGNFPGRFSGRQFSNSRSEMNVSTLELGDSALYLCASSLAGADYEQYFGPGTRLTVT.

The CDR3 loop reads CATNPRGVSGNQPQHF. The CDR3 DNA reads TGTGCCACCAACCCCCGGGGGGTGAGTGGCAATCAGCCCCAGCATTTT. This chain uses TRBV19 with TRBJ1-5; the D gene is possibly TRBD1 (5 bases). V was shortened by 10 bases and J by 2 bases, with 21 bases between the two germline ends. The germline gives CDR1 LNHDA, CDR2 SQIVND (reference sequence). The CDR3 contains 16 residues.

The chain is built from TRBV4-1 and TRBJ1-1, with D hard to call. CDR1 is MGHRA and CDR2 is YSYEKL in the germline V gene. The V gene lost 1 base and the J gene lost 4 bases, with 13 bases spanning the gap. This CDR3 contains 15 residues. This CDR3 is CASSQGPLFTTEAFF. The CDR3 region has the DNA TGCGCCAGCAGCCAAGGACCACTGTTTACCACTGAAGCTTTCTTT.

The chain carries TRBV7-6 and TRBJ2-7, with D perhaps matching TRBD2 (6 bases). Trimming took 1 base from V and 6 from J, leaving 16 bases between them. The CDR3 extends over 15 amino acids. Per germline, CDR1 SGHVS and CDR2 FNYEAQ. The CDR3 sequence is CASSLVGWGGVEQYF. The CDR3 DNA is TGTGCCAGCAGCTTAGTAGGGTGGGGAGGAGTCGAGCAGTACTTC.

The J gene is TRBJ1-1, the V gene TRBV30, with D maybe TRBD1 (5 bases). Germline loops: CDR1 GTSNPN, CDR2 SVGIG (reference sequence). This CDR3 has 13 amino acids. Trimming took off 4 bases at V and 8 bases at J, with 17 bases between the two ends. CDR3 amino acids: CAWTHIGTSEAFF. The CDR3 DNA reads as TGTGCCTGGACTCACATAGGGACGTCAGAAGCTTTCTTT.

This sequence joins TRBV7-8 and TRBJ2-4; TRBD1 aligns across 8 bases. The CDR3 length is 17 residues. Germline CDR1 reads SGHVS; CDR2 reads FQNEAQ. V lost 0 bases, J lost 0 bases, and 4 bases stayed unmatched. The CDR3 nucleotides read TGTGCCAGCAGCTTAGCGCCACAGGGGGGAGCCAAAAACATTCAGTACTTC. Its protein product is CASSLAPQGGAKNIQYF.

This clone has more than one count but fewer than ten. The J gene is TRBJ2-1, the V gene TRBV4-2; 10 nucleotides match TRBD2. V was pared by 4 bases and J by 1 base, with 4 bases of the junction left unmatched. There are 16 residues in the CDR3. CDR1 is LGHNA and CDR2 is YNFKEQ in the germline V gene. The CDR3 DNA is TGTGCCAGCAGCCCCCCAGCGGGGGGGTCCTACAATGAGCAGTTCTTC. It codes for CASSPPAGGSYNEQFF.

The chain is built from TRBV4-3 and TRBJ2-4; perhaps TRBD1 as D (6 bases). CDR1 and CDR2 (germline): LGHNA, YSLEER. The CDR3 contains 16 residues. Trimming took off 0 bases at V and 3 bases at J, with 12 bases between the two ends. The CDR3 reads CASSQDVQGGKNIQYF. CDR3 DNA sequence: TGCGCCAGCAGCCAAGATGTACAGGGCGGCAAAAACATTCAGTACTTC.